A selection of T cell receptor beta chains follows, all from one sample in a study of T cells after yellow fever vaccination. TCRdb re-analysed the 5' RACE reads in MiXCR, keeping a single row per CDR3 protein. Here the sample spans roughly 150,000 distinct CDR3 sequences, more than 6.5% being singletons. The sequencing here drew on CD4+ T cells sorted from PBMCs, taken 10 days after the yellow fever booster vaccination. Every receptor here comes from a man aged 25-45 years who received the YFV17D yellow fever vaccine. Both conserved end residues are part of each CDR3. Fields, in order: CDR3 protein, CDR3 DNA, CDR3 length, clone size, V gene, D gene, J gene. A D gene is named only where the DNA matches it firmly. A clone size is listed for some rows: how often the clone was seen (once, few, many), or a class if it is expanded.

CDR3 protein: CASSRGHTSEVTDTQYF
CDR3 DNA: TGTGCCAGCTCGCGTGGACATACTAGCGAAGTGACAGATACGCAGTATTTT
CDR3 length: 17
clone size: many
V gene: TRBV5-5
D gene: TRBD2
J gene: TRBJ2-3

CDR3 protein: CASSPTYNEQFF
CDR3 DNA: TGTGCCAGCAGCCCCACCTACAATGAGCAGTTCTTC
CDR3 length: 12
clone size: many
V gene: TRBV6-2/TRBV6-3
D gene: -
J gene: TRBJ2-1

CDR3 protein: CASSPSAGLAGYEQYF
CDR3 DNA: TGTGCCAGCAGCCCGTCCGCAGGACTAGCAGGCTACGAGCAGTACTTC
CDR3 length: 16
clone size: many
V gene: TRBV7-2
D gene: TRBD2
J gene: TRBJ2-7

CDR3 protein: CASSLTGQQNIQYF
CDR3 DNA: TGTGCCAGCAGCTTAACGGGACAGCAAAACATTCAGTACTTC
CDR3 length: 14
clone size: many
V gene: TRBV7-3
D gene: TRBD1
J gene: TRBJ2-4

CDR3 protein: CASTLSGLYQPQHF
CDR3 DNA: TGTGCCAGTACGCTATCGGGCCTATATCAGCCCCAGCATTTT
CDR3 length: 14
clone size: -
V gene: TRBV19
D gene: -
J gene: TRBJ1-5

CDR3 protein: CAISAGRRTTPPSHEQYF
CDR3 DNA: TGTGCCATCAGTGCGGGACGGAGGACGACCCCACCGTCCCACGAGCAGTACTTC
CDR3 length: 18
clone size: many
V gene: TRBV10-3
D gene: -
J gene: TRBJ2-7

CDR3 protein: CASSQVENIQYF
CDR3 DNA: TGTGCCAGCAGCCAAGTGGAAAACATTCAGTACTTC
CDR3 length: 12
clone size: many
V gene: TRBV3-1
D gene: -
J gene: TRBJ2-4

CDR3 protein: CASSLAPGLAGDKQFF
CDR3 DNA: TGTGCCAGCAGCTTGGCCCCGGGACTAGCGGGAGATAAGCAGTTCTTC
CDR3 length: 16
clone size: many
V gene: TRBV7-9
D gene: TRBD2
J gene: TRBJ2-1

CDR3 protein: CASSLDPSYNEQFF
CDR3 DNA: TGTGCCAGCAGTTTAGACCCGAGCTACAATGAGCAGTTCTTC
CDR3 length: 14
clone size: few
V gene: TRBV7-2
D gene: -
J gene: TRBJ2-1

CDR3 protein: CSARVAGRTYEQYF
CDR3 DNA: TGCAGTGCTAGGGTAGCGGGAAGAACCTACGAGCAGTACTTC
CDR3 length: 14
clone size: -
V gene: TRBV20-1
D gene: TRBD2
J gene: TRBJ2-7

CDR3 protein: CAISESSGLAGPSYEQYF
CDR3 DNA: TGTGCCATCAGTGAGTCCTCTGGACTAGCGGGTCCTTCCTACGAGCAGTACTTC
CDR3 length: 18
clone size: many
V gene: TRBV10-3
D gene: TRBD2
J gene: TRBJ2-7

CDR3 protein: CASSQTGGRPTGELFF
CDR3 DNA: TGTGCCAGCAGTCAGACAGGGGGCCGCCCTACCGGGGAGCTGTTTTTT
CDR3 length: 16
clone size: many
V gene: TRBV12-3/TRBV12-4
D gene: TRBD1
J gene: TRBJ2-2

CDR3 protein: CASSPSVDTQYF
CDR3 DNA: TGTGCCAGCAGCCCTAGCGTGGATACGCAGTATTTT
CDR3 length: 12
clone size: many
V gene: TRBV7-8
D gene: -
J gene: TRBJ2-3

CDR3 protein: CASSQAGGPKVLATDTQYF
CDR3 DNA: TGTGCCAGCAGTCAAGCGGGAGGGCCAAAAGTATTAGCCACAGATACGCAGTATTTT
CDR3 length: 19
clone size: many
V gene: TRBV28
D gene: TRBD2
J gene: TRBJ2-3

CDR3 protein: CATSSHGTYEQYF
CDR3 DNA: TGTGCCACCAGCAGCCACGGGACCTACGAGCAGTACTTC
CDR3 length: 13
clone size: many
V gene: TRBV15
D gene: -
J gene: TRBJ2-7

CDR3 protein: CSVAGTSGSSDEQYF
CDR3 DNA: TGCAGCGTTGCGGGGACTAGCGGGAGTAGCGACGAGCAGTACTTC
CDR3 length: 15
clone size: many
V gene: TRBV29-1
D gene: TRBD2
J gene: TRBJ2-7

CDR3 protein: CASSPGGRSGSSTDTQYF
CDR3 DNA: TGCGCCAGCAGCCCTGGAGGGAGGAGCGGGAGTAGTACAGATACGCAGTATTTT
CDR3 length: 18
clone size: many
V gene: TRBV5-1
D gene: TRBD2
J gene: TRBJ2-3

CDR3 protein: CASSLVLGDQPQHF
CDR3 DNA: TGTGCCAGCAGCTTAGTGCTGGGTGATCAGCCCCAGCATTTT
CDR3 length: 14
clone size: -
V gene: TRBV11-2
D gene: -
J gene: TRBJ1-5

CDR3 protein: CASSPWTGIETQYF
CDR3 DNA: TGCGCCAGCAGCCCTTGGACAGGGATAGAGACCCAGTACTTC
CDR3 length: 14
clone size: few
V gene: TRBV5-1
D gene: TRBD1
J gene: TRBJ2-5

CDR3 protein: CASSSDRASNQPQHF
CDR3 DNA: TGTGCCAGCAGCTCCGACAGGGCTAGCAATCAGCCCCAGCATTTT
CDR3 length: 15
clone size: many
V gene: TRBV7-2
D gene: TRBD1
J gene: TRBJ1-5

CDR3 protein: CSSPLQGGHGTGELFF
CDR3 DNA: TGCAGCTCGCCCCTCCAAGGGGGGCATGGCACCGGGGAGCTGTTTTTT
CDR3 length: 16
clone size: many
V gene: TRBV20-1
D gene: -
J gene: TRBJ2-2

CDR3 protein: CSATGDIGRETQYF
CDR3 DNA: TGCAGTGCCACAGGGGATATTGGGCGAGAGACCCAGTACTTC
CDR3 length: 14
clone size: many
V gene: TRBV20-1
D gene: TRBD1
J gene: TRBJ2-5

CDR3 protein: CASSRTADTQYF
CDR3 DNA: TGTGCCAGCAGCCGGACAGCAGATACGCAGTATTTT
CDR3 length: 12
clone size: many
V gene: TRBV6-5
D gene: -
J gene: TRBJ2-3

CDR3 protein: CASSLVSGSIAYNEQFF
CDR3 DNA: TGCGCCAGCAGCTTGGTTAGCGGGAGTATCGCCTACAATGAGCAGTTCTTC
CDR3 length: 17
clone size: many
V gene: TRBV5-1
D gene: TRBD2
J gene: TRBJ2-1

CDR3 protein: CASSQQFLAGGYNEQFF
CDR3 DNA: TGCGCCAGCAGTCAACAATTTCTAGCGGGAGGGTACAATGAGCAGTTCTTC
CDR3 length: 17
clone size: few
V gene: TRBV4-3
D gene: TRBD2
J gene: TRBJ2-1

CDR3 protein: CSAVSGRDKRPQYF
CDR3 DNA: TGCAGCGCAGTTTCAGGACGAGACAAGAGACCCCAGTACTTC
CDR3 length: 14
clone size: many
V gene: TRBV29-1
D gene: -
J gene: TRBJ2-5

CDR3 protein: CASSFSGTSGSAYEQYF
CDR3 DNA: TGTGCCAGCAGTTTTTCAGGGACTAGCGGGAGTGCCTACGAGCAGTACTTC
CDR3 length: 17
clone size: -
V gene: TRBV12-3/TRBV12-4
D gene: TRBD2
J gene: TRBJ2-7

CDR3 protein: CASSPGFRNEKLFF
CDR3 DNA: TGTGCCAGCAGCCCCGGGTTCAGGAATGAAAAACTGTTTTTT
CDR3 length: 14
clone size: many
V gene: TRBV7-2
D gene: -
J gene: TRBJ1-4

CDR3 protein: CASTLPGLSYEQYF
CDR3 DNA: TGTGCCAGCACCCTGCCTGGACTTTCCTACGAGCAGTACTTC
CDR3 length: 14
clone size: many
V gene: TRBV28
D gene: -
J gene: TRBJ2-7

CDR3 protein: CSARDMSGAYEQYF
CDR3 DNA: TGCAGTGCTAGAGATATGAGCGGAGCCTACGAGCAGTACTTC
CDR3 length: 14
clone size: many
V gene: TRBV20-1
D gene: -
J gene: TRBJ2-7

CDR3 protein: CASSLQGGRETQYF
CDR3 DNA: TGCGCCAGCAGCTTACAGGGTGGGCGAGAGACCCAGTACTTC
CDR3 length: 14
clone size: many
V gene: TRBV5-1
D gene: -
J gene: TRBJ2-5

CDR3 protein: CSAPPGTGITDTQYF
CDR3 DNA: TGCAGTGCCCCCCCCGGGACAGGGATCACAGATACGCAGTATTTT
CDR3 length: 15
clone size: many
V gene: TRBV20-1
D gene: TRBD1
J gene: TRBJ2-3

CDR3 protein: CASSTQDNEQFF
CDR3 DNA: TGTGCCAGCAGTACCCAGGACAATGAGCAGTTCTTC
CDR3 length: 12
clone size: few
V gene: TRBV6-5
D gene: -
J gene: TRBJ2-1

CDR3 protein: CSVVTIDTQYF
CDR3 DNA: TGCAGCGTTGTGACCATAGATACGCAGTATTTT
CDR3 length: 11
clone size: many
V gene: TRBV29-1
D gene: -
J gene: TRBJ2-3

CDR3 protein: CASKEAGAHGKFF
CDR3 DNA: TGTGCCAGCAAGGAGGCGGGAGCCCACGGGAAGTTCTTC
CDR3 length: 13
clone size: -
V gene: TRBV28
D gene: TRBD2
J gene: TRBJ2-1

CDR3 protein: CASSFGDRVETQYF
CDR3 DNA: TGTGCCAGCAGCTTTGGGGACAGGGTAGAGACCCAGTACTTC
CDR3 length: 14
clone size: many
V gene: TRBV7-8
D gene: TRBD1
J gene: TRBJ2-5

CDR3 protein: CASSSLPGLAGPKSSYNEQFF
CDR3 DNA: TGTGCCAGCAGCTCCCTTCCGGGACTAGCGGGCCCTAAGAGCTCCTACAATGAGCAGTTCTTC
CDR3 length: 21
clone size: many
V gene: TRBV3-1
D gene: TRBD2
J gene: TRBJ2-1

CDR3 protein: CASSGQGETQYF
CDR3 DNA: TGCGCCAGCAGCGGACAGGGGGAGACCCAGTACTTC
CDR3 length: 12
clone size: many
V gene: TRBV2
D gene: TRBD1
J gene: TRBJ2-5

CDR3 protein: CASSSQGLYDEQYF
CDR3 DNA: TGTGCCAGCAGTTCCCAGGGCCTGTACGACGAGCAGTACTTC
CDR3 length: 14
clone size: many
V gene: TRBV7-9
D gene: -
J gene: TRBJ2-7

CDR3 protein: CASTLEGEGLQETQYF
CDR3 DNA: TGTGCCAGCACCCTTGAGGGGGAGGGACTACAAGAGACCCAGTACTTC
CDR3 length: 16
clone size: many
V gene: TRBV7-9
D gene: -
J gene: TRBJ2-5

CDR3 protein: CASSPRSGRSSNIQYF
CDR3 DNA: TGTGCCAGCTCACCACGTAGCGGGAGGTCCTCGAACATTCAGTACTTC
CDR3 length: 16
clone size: many
V gene: TRBV18
D gene: TRBD2
J gene: TRBJ2-4

CDR3 protein: CSASQLAGVRDTQYF
CDR3 DNA: TGCAGTGCTAGCCAACTTGCGGGAGTCAGGGATACGCAGTATTTT
CDR3 length: 15
clone size: -
V gene: TRBV20-1
D gene: TRBD2
J gene: TRBJ2-3